This passage covers 8 T cell receptor beta chains from one sample sequenced in a study of cytomegalovirus exposure and HLA in healthy donors. A multiplex PCR was run with 60 Vbeta primers and 13 Jbeta primers. The repertoire was sequenced with immunoSEQ multiplex PCR; TCRdb's copy has only in-frame clones and lacks some. The repertoire holds 250,000 to 350,000 clones, with around 86% as singletons. Material: PBMCs. The receptors originated from a man in his forties in good health and CMV-seropositive.

This chain uses TRBV13 with TRBJ1-2, with D unresolved. This CDR3 has 14 amino acids. V was pared by 0 bases and J by 9 bases, with 14 bases between. Germline V gene lookup returns CDR1 PRHDT and CDR2 FYEKMQ (reference sequence). The CDR3 reads CASSLGTALLSYTF. The CDR3 nucleotides are TGTGCCAGCAGCTTAGGCACAGCCCTGCTCAGCTACACCTTC.

This chain's CDR3 is CASSLGQGSYEQYF. The CDR3 DNA sequence: TGCGCCAGCAGCTTAGGACAGGGGTCCTACGAGCAGTACTTC. The rearrangement uses TRBV4-1 and TRBJ2-7, with 9 bases lining up with TRBD1. The ends lost 5 bases at V and 1 base at J; junction bases unmatched: 3. The CDR3 length is 14 residues. Per germline, CDR1 MGHRA and CDR2 YSYEKL.

Regarding this clone: This sample also contains other DNA sequences that code for the same CDR3. This CDR3 is CASSLGGQGTDTQYF. The CDR3 DNA reads as TGTGCCAGCAGTTTAGGTGGACAGGGCACAGATACGCAGTATTTT. The chain uses TRBV28 and TRBJ2-3; 7 bases align to TRBD1. In germline, CDR1 is MDHEN, CDR2 SYDVKM. The CDR3 contains 15 residues. The V gene end was trimmed by 2 bases and the J gene end by 1 base; junction bases not matched to a gene: 3.

This chain connects TRBV7-2 to TRBJ1-1; 9 positions match TRBD1. Trimming took 5 bases from V and 4 from J; bases not matched to a gene: 8. CDR1 SGHTA and CDR2 FQGNSA come from the germline V gene. This CDR3 region has 15 residues. The CDR3 reads CASSPAQGAFTEAFF. The CDR3 bases are TGTGCCAGCAGCCCAGCACAGGGGGCGTTCACTGAAGCTTTCTTT.

The J gene is TRBJ2-5, the V gene TRBV5-1; 8 bases fit TRBD1. Germline V gives CDR1 SGHRS, CDR2 YFSETQ. J was trimmed by 2 bases and V by 3 bases; bases with no gene match: 6. The CDR3 contains 15 residues. The CDR3 sequence: CASSSWTGQQETQYF. The CDR3 DNA is TGCGCCAGCAGCTCGTGGACAGGGCAACAAGAGACCCAGTACTTC.

This clone has just a few counts. This chain uses TRBV13 with TRBJ1-1; 7 bases map to TRBD1. The CDR3 is 14 amino acids. Losses at the gene ends were 5 bases for V and 2 bases for J; bases not matched to a gene: 5. In germline, CDR1 is PRHDT, CDR2 FYEKMQ (reference sequence). In nucleotides, the CDR3 is TGTGCCAGCAGCGTGGACAGGCTCAACACTGAAGCTTTCTTT. Translating it yields CASSVDRLNTEAFF.

The chain has TRBV5-6 and TRBJ2-2; TRBD2 matches at 7 bases. V trimming: 2 bases; J trimming: 1 base; junction bases outside the gene matches: 11. The germline V gene encodes CDR1 SGHDT and CDR2 YYEEEE. The CDR3 runs 18 residues. CDR3 in amino acids: CASSLLRDYLQNTGELFF. The CDR3 DNA reads TGTGCCAGCAGCTTACTCCGGGACTACCTACAGAACACCGGGGAGCTGTTTTTT. Variable domain in full (rest from reference TRBV5-6 and TRBJ2-2): DAGVTQSPTHLIKTRGQQVTLRCSPKSGHDTVSWYQQALGQGPQFIFQYYEEEERQRGNFPDRFSGHQFPNYSSELNVNALLLGDSALYLCASSLLRDYLQNTGELFFGEGSRLTVL.

The V gene is TRBV14, the J gene TRBJ2-4; the D gene is possibly TRBD2 (7 bases). The CDR3 is 14 residues long. Germline CDR1 and CDR2: SGHDN and FVKESK. Trimming took off 7 bases at V and 7 bases at J, with 17 bases between the two ends. The CDR3 nucleotides are TGTGCCAGCAACTGGGGGGGGCCGGGGAACATTCAGTACTTC. This gives the protein CASNWGGPGNIQYF.